The T cell receptor beta chain described here comes from a study of response to subunit inactivated influenza vaccine listed by TCRdb under 2018. With respect to the entire study: The study used deep quantitative T cell receptor repertoire profiling to track responses to a trivalent subunit inactivated influenza vaccine. Findings and caveats that apply to the study as a whole: It was suggested by the authors that each seasonal influenza vaccination may recruit only a limited number of new T cells.

The method behind the library was RT-PCR. The reads were generated on an Illumina HiSeq 2500. TCRdb cleaned the public reads at Q25 with fastp, built clones with MiXCR and kept in-frame beta chains. Rows are combined by CDR3 protein, so each entry shows the most common genes and DNA. In all, the sample holds about 520,000 distinct CDR3 sequences, and about 7.2% of those were seen once. The biggest ten clones account for about an eighth of the sample. This clonotype appeared many times. The antigen it recognizes is unknown. No much larger clone exists at a distance of one base, and base qualities are not known. From cysteine to phenylalanine, the CDR3 is 17 amino acids long. Only the CDR3 part of the read is kept: 51 bases, read in frame from the first base. The germline V and J ends show losses of 0 bases and 0 bases respectively, and no gene match explains 4 bases of the junction. CDR1 LGHNA and CDR2 YNFKEQ were looked up in the germline V gene.

The chain employs TRBV4-2 and TRBJ2-4; 8 bases in the middle match TRBD1. Specimen: PBMCs from blood, collected roughly 24 months after vaccination. The receptor was isolated from a man aged 45 to 75 who received an inactivated influenza vaccine. Donor details come from another sample of the same person, matched by shared clones. The sequenced DNA: TGTGCCAGCAGCCAAGATCGACAGGGGTTAGCCAAAAACATTCAGTACTTC. Its coded protein is CASSQDRQGLAKNIQYF.